Listed here are 21 T cell receptor beta chains from one sample, sequenced in a study of siplizumab effects on memory and regulatory T cells. TCRdb keeps only in-frame clones here, not all; method: immunoSEQ multiplex PCR. The sample yields around 86,000 clones, 94% seen once. Sequencing used non-Treg CD4+ T cells sorted from blood. The receptors were gathered from a human donor in good health.

The V and J genes are TRBV5-1 and TRBJ2-3; weak D call: TRBD1 (6 bases). The ends were cut back, 4 bases at V and 0 bases at J, with 12 bases in the middle. Germline-derived CDR1 and CDR2 are SGHRS and YFSETQ. The CDR3 has 15 amino acids. The CDR3 DNA reads as TGCGCCAGCAGCGCAGGACAGACTAGCACAGATACGCAGTATTTT. It yields the protein CASSAGQTSTDTQYF.

The V gene is TRBV2, the J gene TRBJ1-2; tentative D call: TRBD1 (5 bases). V was pared by 3 bases and J by 4 bases, with 18 bases between. Germline loops: CDR1 SNHLY, CDR2 FYNNEI. CDR3 length: 16 residues. CDR3 DNA sequence: TGTGCCAGCAGTGACCGCCGGGACGCCAACCCCTATGGCTACACCTTC. Translated, it gives CASSDRRDANPYGYTF.

The chain has TRBV20-1 and TRBJ1-1; no reliable D call. CDR1 is DFQATT and CDR2 is SNEGSKA in the germline V gene (reference sequence). This CDR3 is built from 11 residues. V was shortened by 3 bases and J by 5 bases, with 7 bases between the two germline ends. CDR3 DNA sequence: TGCAGTGCTAGGATCCGAACTGAAGCTTTCTTT. This encodes CSARIRTEAFF.

The genes are TRBV9 and TRBJ2-6; D is undetermined. The CDR3 is 13 amino acids. Germline V lookup: CDR1 SGDLS, CDR2 YYNGEE. V lost 1 base and J lost 4, with 3 bases in between. The DNA for the CDR3 is TGTGCCAGCAGCGTACCCGGGGCCAACGTCCTGACTTTC. Protein sequence: CASSVPGANVLTF.

The chain joins TRBV27 to TRBJ2-1; D not certain. V lost 5 bases, J lost 2 bases, and 10 bases lay in between. Germline V gene sequence: CDR1 MNHEY, CDR2 SMNVEV (reference sequence). The CDR3 totals 14 residues. The CDR3 DNA is TGTGCCAGCAGTGTGTCTCCGCCCTACAATGAGCAGTTCTTC. Residues: CASSVSPPYNEQFF.

V and J are TRBV11-1 and TRBJ1-2, with TRBD1 matching over 11 bases. Germline-derived CDR1 and CDR2 are SGHAT and FQDESV (reference sequence). The V and J ends lost 5 bases and 2 bases, in that order; junction bases with no gene match: 4. This CDR3 is built from 15 residues. For the CDR3, the DNA is TGTGCCAGCAGCCACCGGGACAGGGGGAACTATGGCTACACCTTC. Protein: CASSHRDRGNYGYTF.

The chain links TRBV5-1 to TRBJ1-2; the D is unclear. V was clipped by 3 bases and J by 7 bases, with 7 bases between them. Per the germline V gene, CDR1 is SGHRS and CDR2 is YFSETQ. The CDR3 extends over 11 amino acids. CDR3 DNA sequence: TGCGCCAGCAGCTCCTTGAGTGGCTACACCTTC. Protein product: CASSSLSGYTF.

This chain joins TRBV6-4 and TRBJ2-5; D perhaps matches TRBD2 (5 bases). The CDR3 is 13 amino acids. Germline-derived CDR1 and CDR2 are MRHNA and SNTAGT. V lost 6 bases and J 5 bases, leaving 13 bases between the germline ends. CDR3 coding DNA: TGTGCCAGCAGCCTGGACTTCGGTGAGACCCAGTACTTC. It specifies CASSLDFGETQYF.

The chain combines TRBV5-1 with TRBJ2-7; TRBD1 might be the D (6 bases). Trimming left V 1 base short and J 4 bases short, with 9 bases between. This CDR3 comprises 13 residues. The germline V gene has CDR1 SGHRS and CDR2 YFSETQ. The CDR3 protein is CASSLTDRYEQYF. The CDR3 nucleotides are TGCGCCAGCAGCTTGACAGACAGGTACGAGCAGTACTTC.

The chain employs TRBV29-1 and TRBJ2-1, with TRBD1 identical over 11 bases. This CDR3 comprises 14 residues. CDR1 is SQVTM, CDR2 ANQGSEA, per germline. With 7 bases clipped from V and 6 bases from J, the junction kept 8 bases outside the gene matches. CDR3 in DNA: TGCAGCGCACCGGGACAGGGGGGGACCAATGAGCAGTTCTTC. Residues: CSAPGQGGTNEQFF.

The chain uses TRBV18 and TRBJ2-2, with 11 bases fitting TRBD2. Germline-derived CDR1 and CDR2 are KGHSH and LQKENI. The V segment lost 2 bases and the J segment 4 bases; nucleotides outside the gene matches: 6. CDR3 length: 17 residues. The CDR3 reads CASSPSLAGGVTGELFF. The CDR3 coding sequence is TGTGCCAGCTCACCATCCCTAGCGGGAGGAGTCACCGGGGAGCTGTTTTTT.

The chain is built from TRBV7-2 and TRBJ1-4; D is unclear. V lost 1 base and J lost 3, with 9 bases in between. Per the germline V gene, CDR1 is SGHTA and CDR2 is FQGNSA. The CDR3 is 15 amino acids. CDR3 residues: CASSLVPVPNEKLFF. As DNA, the CDR3 is TGTGCCAGCAGCTTAGTCCCAGTACCTAATGAAAAACTGTTTTTT.

The chain employs TRBV6-6 and TRBJ1-2; D unresolved. V was pared by 2 bases and J by 3 bases, with 10 bases between. This CDR3 is built from 14 residues. Per germline, CDR1 MNHNY and CDR2 SVGAGI (reference sequence). The DNA for the CDR3 is TGTGCCAGCAGTTACGATCCATCAGACTATGGCTACACCTTC. Its protein product is CASSYDPSDYGYTF.

The chain is built from TRBV18 and TRBJ2-3, with 7 bases aligning to TRBD1. The trim removed 3 bases at V and 6 bases at J, leaving 6 bases unmatched. Germline-derived CDR1 and CDR2 are KGHSH and LQKENI. The CDR3 extends over 14 amino acids. The CDR3 coding sequence is TGTGCCAGCTCACCGCAGGGACAGATGGATACGCAGTATTTT. Its protein is CASSPQGQMDTQYF.

The CDR3: CAWSDRGGEKLFF. In nucleotides, the CDR3 is TGTGCCTGGAGCGACAGGGGGGGTGAAAAACTGTTTTTT. V is TRBV5-6 and J is TRBJ1-4; 9 nucleotides agree with TRBD1. CDR1 is SGHDT, CDR2 YYEEEE, per germline. This CDR3 spans 13 amino acids. V gave up 10 bases and J gave up 7 bases; unmatched junction bases: 8.

Here the CDR3 reads CASSTLTPNTEAFF. CDR3 nucleotides: TGTGCCAGCAGCACCTTGACACCGAACACTGAAGCTTTCTTT. The rearrangement joins TRBV28 to TRBJ1-1, with D uncertain. V gave up 6 bases and J gave up 1 base, with 12 bases separating them. Germline assignment: CDR1 MDHEN and CDR2 SYDVKM. This CDR3 contains 14 residues.

V and J are TRBV11-1 and TRBJ2-5, with 11 bases fitting TRBD2. The V gene end was trimmed by 5 bases and the J gene end by 2 bases; junction bases not matched to a gene: 7. The CDR3 contains 16 residues. Germline V gene lookup returns CDR1 SGHAT and CDR2 FQDESV (reference sequence). This CDR3 is CASSQPGLAVQETQYF. The DNA for the CDR3 is TGTGCCAGCAGCCAACCGGGACTAGCGGTACAAGAGACCCAGTACTTC.

The chain uses TRBV27 and TRBJ2-2; weak D call: TRBD1 (6 bases). Deletions cut 6 bases from V and 13 bases from J, with 15 bases between. Germline-derived CDR1 and CDR2 are MNHEY and SMNVEV (reference sequence). The CDR3 totals 12 residues. In DNA form, the CDR3 reads TGTGCCAGCAGCACAGTTGACAGGCGGCTGTTTTTT. Translation: CASSTVDRRLFF.

CDR3 sequence reads: CASSEDGYSYEQYF. The CDR3 DNA reads as TGTGCCAGCAGTGAGGACGGTTACTCCTACGAGCAGTACTTC. This chain links TRBV6-5 with TRBJ2-7, with D unclear. This CDR3 region has 14 residues. From germline, CDR1 is MNHEY and CDR2 SVGAGI. V was cut by 5 bases and J by 0 bases, with 11 bases left in between.

This chain connects TRBV5-1 to TRBJ1-4; 7 positions agree with TRBD1. CDR1 and CDR2 (germline): SGHRS, YFSETQ. The J segment lost 7 bases and the V segment lost 3 bases, leaving 6 bases of the junction unmatched. The CDR3 runs 14 residues. The CDR3 protein is CASSWAGGTEKLFF. Here the CDR3 DNA reads TGCGCCAGCAGCTGGGCAGGGGGGACTGAAAAACTGTTTTTT.

V usage is TRBV5-1 and J usage is TRBJ1-5, with D uncertain. Trimming took 2 bases from V and 2 from J, leaving 5 bases between them. The CDR3 length is 13 residues. Germline lookup yields CDR1 SGHRS and CDR2 YFSETQ. The CDR3 region is CASSFDGNQPQHF. DNA for the CDR3: TGCGCCAGCAGCTTTGATGGCAATCAGCCCCAGCATTTT.